Listed here is a single T cell receptor (beta chain). Assay used: immunoSEQ multiplex PCR; TCRdb lists only in-frame clones, some missing. Of some 83,000 clones in the sample, roughly 80% are singletons; the top ten hold around 7.5%. Autoimmune disease history or systemic immunosuppression barred patients. Germline trimming cut 4 bases from V and 0 bases from J; bases unmatched to any gene: 5. Germline V lookup: CDR1 SGHRS, CDR2 YFSETQ. The CDR3 has 15 amino acids. The sample comes from a study of OX40 agonist ivuxolimab in advanced cancers. The sequencing used CD4+ or CD8+ T cells sorted from blood, collected in a trial of the OX40 agonist ivuxolimab. The chain recombines TRBV5-1 with TRBJ2-7; 9 bases agree with TRBD1. The sequence derives from an adult with an advanced solid tumor such as melanoma, head and neck, liver or kidney cancer. CDR3 sequence (DNA): TGCGCCAGCAGCACGCAGACAGGGGGCTCCTACGAGCAGTACTTC. It is translated as CASSTQTGGSYEQYF.